Sequencing of this T cell receptor beta chain was carried out in a study of identical twins. Every sampled donor was Caucasian and healthy. TCRdb processed the 5' RACE reads anew with MiXCR; each CDR3 protein has one entry. The sample lists approximately 470,000 distinct CDR3 sequences; around 14% were seen once. Trimming at V came to 2 bases and at J to 2 bases, leaving 7 bases not matched to a gene. The CDR3 length is 17 residues. Another study also made use of these data, one on yellow fever vaccine responses in identical twins.

The chain uses TRBV12-3 or TRBV12-4 and TRBJ2-3, with 10 bases matching TRBD2. The clonotype originates from a woman in her late teens or twenties in good health. What was sequenced was CD4+ T cells sorted from blood. The CDR3 bases are TGTGCCAGCAGTTTAAGCGGACTAGCGGATCACACAGATACGCAGTATTTT. Its protein is CASSLSGLADHTDTQYF.